This T cell receptor (beta chain) appears in the sequencing data of a study of early T cells in non-severe SARS-CoV-2 infection. Per germline, CDR1 MNHEY and CDR2 SVGEGT. V was pared by 2 bases and J by 4 bases, with 14 bases between. The CDR3 loop spans 15 amino acids. This clonotype appeared many times. Its antigen is as yet unknown. Individually, cDNA molecules had unique molecular identifiers attached to them. TCRdb reprocessed the 5' RACE reads via MiXCR and lists one record per CDR3 protein. Here the sample spans tens of thousands of distinct CDR3 sequences, 4.7% being singletons. Findings and caveats of the study: Anti-spike CD8 responses were favored by VDJdb matching, which missed private and CD4 specificities.

This chain connects TRBV6-2 or TRBV6-3 to TRBJ1-1, with TRBD1 as a possible D gene (6 bases). Sequencing was done on a sample of whole blood. The receptor was derived from an adult who was a healthcare worker with PCR-confirmed SARS-CoV-2 infection or an uninfected control (not recorded which). The CDR3 sequence: CASSYRTTGTTEAFF. The CDR3 DNA reads as TGTGCCAGCAGTTACCGTACCACAGGGACCACTGAAGCTTTCTTT.